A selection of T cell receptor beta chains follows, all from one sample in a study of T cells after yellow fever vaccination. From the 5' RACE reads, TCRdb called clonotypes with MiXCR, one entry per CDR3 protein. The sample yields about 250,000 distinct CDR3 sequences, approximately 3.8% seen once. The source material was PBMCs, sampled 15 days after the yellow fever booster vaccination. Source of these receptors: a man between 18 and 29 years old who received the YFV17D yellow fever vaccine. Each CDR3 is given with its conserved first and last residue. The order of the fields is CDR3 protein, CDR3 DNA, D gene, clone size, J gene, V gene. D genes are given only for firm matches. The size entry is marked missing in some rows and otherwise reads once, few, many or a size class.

CDR3aa: CASSETGDTDTQYF
CDR3nt: TGTGCCAGCAGCGAGACAGGGGACACAGATACGCAGTATTTT
d_gene: TRBD1
abundance: many
j_gene: TRBJ2-3
v_gene: TRBV6-4

CDR3aa: CASSMLGRTEAFF
CDR3nt: TGTGCCAGCAGCATGCTGGGGCGGACTGAAGCTTTCTTT
d_gene: NA
abundance: many
j_gene: TRBJ1-1
v_gene: TRBV5-5

CDR3aa: CASSLTRYSEQYF
CDR3nt: TGTGCCAGCAGTTTAACCCGATATTCCGAGCAGTACTTC
d_gene: NA
abundance: many
j_gene: TRBJ2-7
v_gene: TRBV12-3/TRBV12-4

CDR3aa: CASSEAFGGVAFF
CDR3nt: TGTGCCAGCAGTGAAGCTTTCGGGGGGGTAGCTTTCTTT
d_gene: NA
abundance: few
j_gene: TRBJ1-1
v_gene: TRBV2

CDR3aa: CASSFGTSGTTRETQYF
CDR3nt: TGTGCCAGCAGTTTCGGGACTAGCGGGACCACGAGAGAGACCCAGTACTTC
d_gene: TRBD2
abundance: many
j_gene: TRBJ2-5
v_gene: TRBV12-3/TRBV12-4

CDR3aa: CASSFLGQGNSPLHF
CDR3nt: TGTGCCAGCAGTTTTTTGGGACAGGGAAATTCACCCCTCCACTTT
d_gene: TRBD1
abundance: medium-sized
j_gene: TRBJ1-6
v_gene: TRBV12-3/TRBV12-4

CDR3aa: CASSGMGPLTDTQYF
CDR3nt: TGTGCCAGCAGTGGTATGGGACCCCTCACAGATACGCAGTATTTT
d_gene: NA
abundance: many
j_gene: TRBJ2-3
v_gene: TRBV25-1

CDR3aa: CASSPEGGSVEQYF
CDR3nt: TGCGCCAGCAGCCCAGAGGGGGGGAGTGTCGAGCAGTACTTC
d_gene: NA
abundance: many
j_gene: TRBJ2-7
v_gene: TRBV4-3

CDR3aa: CSARVRAAELYF
CDR3nt: TGCAGTGCTAGGGTGCGGGCAGCCGAGCTGTATTTT
d_gene: NA
abundance: many
j_gene: TRBJ2-3
v_gene: TRBV20-1

CDR3aa: CASRVRGFDNSPLHF
CDR3nt: TGTGCCAGCAGGGTACGGGGTTTCGATAATTCACCCCTCCACTTT
d_gene: NA
abundance: NA
j_gene: TRBJ1-6
v_gene: TRBV6-1

CDR3aa: CASSYTGGPGNTIYF
CDR3nt: TGTGCCAGCAGCTATACAGGGGGGCCTGGAAACACCATATATTTT
d_gene: TRBD1
abundance: many
j_gene: TRBJ1-3
v_gene: TRBV7-2

CDR3aa: CASSLGQGLNEKLFF
CDR3nt: TGTGCCAGCAGCCTCGGACAGGGCCTTAATGAAAAACTGTTTTTT
d_gene: TRBD1
abundance: many
j_gene: TRBJ1-4
v_gene: TRBV3-1

CDR3aa: CASLGTGNTEAFF
CDR3nt: TGCGCCAGCCTTGGGACGGGGAACACTGAAGCTTTCTTT
d_gene: NA
abundance: many
j_gene: TRBJ1-1
v_gene: TRBV5-1

CDR3aa: CSALLAGGVDEQFF
CDR3nt: TGCAGTGCCCTACTAGCGGGGGGGGTCGATGAGCAGTTCTTC
d_gene: TRBD2
abundance: many
j_gene: TRBJ2-1
v_gene: TRBV20-1

CDR3aa: CASSAPRDGNYGYTF
CDR3nt: TGTGCCAGCAGCGCACCTCGGGACGGGAACTATGGCTACACCTTC
d_gene: NA
abundance: NA
j_gene: TRBJ1-2
v_gene: TRBV5-4

CDR3aa: CASSQEPTNEKLFF
CDR3nt: TGCGCCAGCAGCCAAGAGCCAACTAATGAAAAACTGTTTTTT
d_gene: NA
abundance: NA
j_gene: TRBJ1-4
v_gene: TRBV4-3

CDR3aa: CASRRWMNEQYF
CDR3nt: TGTGCCAGCAGACGGTGGATGAACGAGCAGTACTTC
d_gene: NA
abundance: many
j_gene: TRBJ2-7
v_gene: TRBV12-3/TRBV12-4

CDR3aa: CASSLAKRGRQETQYF
CDR3nt: TGTGCCAGCAGTTTAGCGAAGCGGGGGAGACAAGAGACCCAGTACTTC
d_gene: TRBD2
abundance: many
j_gene: TRBJ2-5
v_gene: TRBV12-3/TRBV12-4

CDR3aa: CASSRDRYNEKLFF
CDR3nt: TGTGCCAGCAGCCGGGACAGGTATAATGAAAAACTGTTTTTT
d_gene: TRBD1
abundance: NA
j_gene: TRBJ1-4
v_gene: TRBV7-2

CDR3aa: CASSAGQGGEVNTEAFF
CDR3nt: TGCGCCAGCAGCGCAGGACAGGGGGGCGAAGTGAACACTGAAGCTTTCTTT
d_gene: TRBD1
abundance: many
j_gene: TRBJ1-1
v_gene: TRBV5-1

CDR3aa: CASSPPGGYNEQFF
CDR3nt: TGCGCCAGCAGCCCCCCGGGGGGGTACAATGAGCAGTTCTTC
d_gene: TRBD2
abundance: many
j_gene: TRBJ2-1
v_gene: TRBV4-3

CDR3aa: CASSGDSFTGELFF
CDR3nt: TGTGCCAGCAGCGGCGACAGTTTCACCGGGGAGCTGTTTTTT
d_gene: NA
abundance: many
j_gene: TRBJ2-2
v_gene: TRBV7-2

CDR3aa: CASSQDLDSSYEQYF
CDR3nt: TGTGCCAGCAGCCAAGATCTCGATAGCTCCTACGAGCAGTACTTC
d_gene: NA
abundance: many
j_gene: TRBJ2-7
v_gene: TRBV4-2

CDR3aa: CASSQERQSTEAFF
CDR3nt: TGTGCCAGCTCTCAGGAGAGGCAGAGCACTGAAGCTTTCTTT
d_gene: NA
abundance: many
j_gene: TRBJ1-1
v_gene: TRBV18

CDR3aa: CASSLIPIGLKEGYTF
CDR3nt: TGTGCCAGCAGTCTAATACCGATCGGTTTAAAGGAAGGCTACACCTTC
d_gene: NA
abundance: many
j_gene: TRBJ1-2
v_gene: TRBV28

CDR3aa: CASSTPDLTIYF
CDR3nt: TGTGCCAGCAGTACGCCAGATTTGACCATATATTTT
d_gene: NA
abundance: many
j_gene: TRBJ1-3
v_gene: TRBV12-3/TRBV12-4

CDR3aa: CASTEGGTGAGNTIYF
CDR3nt: TGTGCCAGCACCGAGGGTGGGACAGGGGCTGGAAACACCATATATTTT
d_gene: TRBD1
abundance: many
j_gene: TRBJ1-3
v_gene: TRBV28

CDR3aa: CASSLGIGSYEQYF
CDR3nt: TGTGCCAGCAGTTTAGGTATTGGGTCCTACGAGCAGTACTTC
d_gene: NA
abundance: few
j_gene: TRBJ2-7
v_gene: TRBV12-3/TRBV12-4

CDR3aa: CASSQPQGSGELFF
CDR3nt: TGCGCCAGCAGCCAACCCCAAGGATCCGGGGAGCTGTTTTTT
d_gene: NA
abundance: few
j_gene: TRBJ2-2
v_gene: TRBV4-3

CDR3aa: CASTPGGNQPQHF
CDR3nt: TGTGCCAGCACCCCGGGGGGTAATCAGCCCCAGCATTTT
d_gene: NA
abundance: many
j_gene: TRBJ1-5
v_gene: TRBV12-3/TRBV12-4

CDR3aa: CSARVGSYNEQFF
CDR3nt: TGCAGTGCTAGGGTGGGCAGCTACAATGAGCAGTTCTTC
d_gene: NA
abundance: many
j_gene: TRBJ2-1
v_gene: TRBV20-1

CDR3aa: CARSPRMHTGELFF
CDR3nt: TGCGCCAGGAGCCCAAGAATGCACACCGGGGAGCTGTTTTTT
d_gene: NA
abundance: NA
j_gene: TRBJ2-2
v_gene: TRBV5-1

CDR3aa: CASSLRGAGYTF
CDR3nt: TGTGCCAGCAGTTTAAGGGGTGCTGGCTACACCTTC
d_gene: NA
abundance: many
j_gene: TRBJ1-2
v_gene: TRBV27

CDR3aa: CATSRDLDTSYNEQFF
CDR3nt: TGTGCCACCAGCAGAGATTTGGACACCTCCTACAATGAGCAGTTCTTC
d_gene: NA
abundance: many
j_gene: TRBJ2-1
v_gene: TRBV15

CDR3aa: CASSRGSGDGYTF
CDR3nt: TGTGCCAGCAGCCGGGGATCGGGGGATGGCTACACCTTC
d_gene: NA
abundance: many
j_gene: TRBJ1-2
v_gene: TRBV7-9

CDR3aa: CASSRKRLGFKGRETQYF
CDR3nt: TGTGCCAGCAGCCGGAAACGACTAGGTTTTAAAGGGCGTGAGACCCAGTACTTC
d_gene: NA
abundance: many
j_gene: TRBJ2-5
v_gene: TRBV7-6

CDR3aa: CASSQDGDIGSNQPQHF
CDR3nt: TGTGCCAGCAGCCAAGATGGGGACATTGGGTCCAATCAGCCCCAGCATTTT
d_gene: NA
abundance: NA
j_gene: TRBJ1-5
v_gene: TRBV4-2

CDR3aa: CASSGLADTQYF
CDR3nt: TGTGCCAGCTCAGGCTTAGCAGATACGCAGTATTTT
d_gene: NA
abundance: many
j_gene: TRBJ2-3
v_gene: TRBV18

CDR3aa: CASSSMGTQYF
CDR3nt: TGTGCCAGCAGCTCTATGGGGACCCAGTACTTC
d_gene: NA
abundance: many
j_gene: TRBJ2-5
v_gene: TRBV28

CDR3aa: CASMALGVNTGELFF
CDR3nt: TGTGCCAGTATGGCCCTAGGCGTTAACACCGGGGAGCTGTTTTTT
d_gene: NA
abundance: many
j_gene: TRBJ2-2
v_gene: TRBV19

CDR3aa: CASSWEDTNSPLHF
CDR3nt: TGTGCCAGCAGCTGGGAGGACACTAATTCACCCCTCCACTTT
d_gene: NA
abundance: many
j_gene: TRBJ1-6
v_gene: TRBV7-9

CDR3aa: CATSAPQDRGCNNEQFF
CDR3nt: TGTGCCACCAGTGCCCCACAGGACCGCGGGTGTAACAATGAGCAGTTCTTC
d_gene: NA
abundance: many
j_gene: TRBJ2-1
v_gene: TRBV24-1

CDR3aa: CAISESRQGSTYEQYF
CDR3nt: TGTGCCATCAGTGAGTCTAGGCAGGGCAGTACCTACGAGCAGTACTTC
d_gene: NA
abundance: many
j_gene: TRBJ2-7
v_gene: TRBV10-3

CDR3aa: CASSQEGQGGGSPLHF
CDR3nt: TGCGCCAGCAGCCAAGAGGGACAGGGCGGGGGTTCACCCCTCCACTTT
d_gene: TRBD1
abundance: few
j_gene: TRBJ1-6
v_gene: TRBV4-1

CDR3aa: CASSYNEQFF
CDR3nt: TGTGCCAGCAGTTACAATGAGCAGTTCTTC
d_gene: NA
abundance: many
j_gene: TRBJ2-1
v_gene: TRBV6-6

CDR3aa: CASSESYGGGALTDTQYF
CDR3nt: TGTGCCAGCAGTGAAAGCTACGGCGGGGGGGCCCTCACAGATACGCAGTATTTT
d_gene: TRBD2
abundance: many
j_gene: TRBJ2-3
v_gene: TRBV25-1

CDR3aa: CASSPSFYEQYF
CDR3nt: TGTGCCAGCAGTCCCTCGTTCTACGAGCAGTACTTC
d_gene: NA
abundance: many
j_gene: TRBJ2-7
v_gene: TRBV6-2/TRBV6-3

CDR3aa: CSVEPAGEEETQYF
CDR3nt: TGCAGCGTTGAACCAGCGGGGGAAGAAGAGACCCAGTACTTC
d_gene: TRBD2
abundance: many
j_gene: TRBJ2-5
v_gene: TRBV29-1

CDR3aa: CASSLGPRAYTDTQYF
CDR3nt: TGTGCCAGCAGCTTAGGTCCGCGGGCCTACACAGATACGCAGTATTTT
d_gene: NA
abundance: many
j_gene: TRBJ2-3
v_gene: TRBV7-8

CDR3aa: CASGFGTDNEQFF
CDR3nt: TGTGCTAGTGGTTTCGGAACGGACAATGAGCAGTTCTTC
d_gene: NA
abundance: many
j_gene: TRBJ2-1
v_gene: TRBV12-5

CDR3aa: CASSLEFWSRDTEAFF
CDR3nt: TGTGCCAGCAGCTTGGAGTTTTGGAGTCGGGACACTGAAGCTTTCTTT
d_gene: NA
abundance: NA
j_gene: TRBJ1-1
v_gene: TRBV5-4

CDR3aa: CSARDPRTGAASPLHF
CDR3nt: TGCAGTGCTAGAGATCCCCGGACAGGGGCGGCTTCACCCCTCCACTTT
d_gene: TRBD1
abundance: many
j_gene: TRBJ1-6
v_gene: TRBV20-1

CDR3aa: CASSQRRNRGGVADTQYF
CDR3nt: TGTGCCAGCAGCCAGAGGCGCAACCGGGGCGGGGTGGCAGATACGCAGTATTTT
d_gene: NA
abundance: many
j_gene: TRBJ2-3
v_gene: TRBV5-5